This T cell receptor beta chain was retrieved from a study of T cells in Graves' hyperthyroidism and ophthalmopathy. The V gene's germline CDR1 is LGHDT and CDR2 YNNKEL (reference sequence). The CDR3 is 16 residues long. A few counts support this clonotype. Its cognate antigen is unknown. One junction end does not reproduce the germline sequence, and a read error may be involved. Regions amplified from RNA transcripts were the TCR beta CDR3 regions. HTBI primers were used for first-round RT-PCR of the TCR CDR3. TCRdb reprocessed the multiplex PCR reads with MiXCR, giving one entry per CDR3 protein. This table has some 460,000 distinct CDR3 sequences, 15% to 17% appearing once. Whole-study findings and limits: Researchers report that a 13 V-J model separated ophthalmopathy from stable hyperthyroidism.

Sequencing was done on a sample of blood. This sequence originates from a woman between 18 and 30 years old with Graves' hyperthyroidism. The chain couples TRBV3-1 to TRBJ2-3; the D gene is possibly TRBD1 (6 bases). CDR3 protein: CASSHWTAFSTGTQYF. CDR3 nucleotide sequence: TGTGCCAGCAGCCACTGGACAGCCTTTAGCACAGGTACGCAGTATTTT.